Sequencing of this T cell receptor (beta chain) was carried out in a study of blood T cell repertoires in COVID-19. The wider study: The analysed material was cDNA or gDNA that came from T cells, B-cell-depleted T cells, or PBMCs.

The data were produced by immunoSEQ multiplex PCR, yet TCRdb's version contains in-frame clones alone and is incomplete. The sample yields more than 110,000 clones, around nine tenths seen once. CDR1 and CDR2 from the germline V gene are SGHTA and FQGTGA. The CDR3 length is 15 residues. The trim removed 3 bases at V and 4 bases at J, leaving 4 bases unmatched. The V call is TRBV7-3, the J call TRBJ2-1; 9 nucleotides match TRBD2. The sample consisted of peripheral blood. The clonotype comes from a woman aged 40 to 50 with acute or convalescent COVID-19. The CDR3 reads CASSFSGSGYNEQFF. The CDR3 DNA reads as TGTGCCAGCAGCTTTAGCGGGAGTGGGTACAATGAGCAGTTCTTC.